This entry is about one T cell receptor (beta chain). Combining a sample-barcoded 5' primer with a J-beta primer mix, a second PCR ran for roughly 7 to 12 cycles. TCRdb re-called the 5' RACE reads through MiXCR, storing one row per CDR3 protein. Of about 1,800,000 distinct CDR3 sequences detected, 28% appear once; the ten largest clones hold 6.5% to 8.5%. The V and J ends lost 5 bases and 13 bases, in that order; junction bases with no gene match: 15. In germline, CDR1 is SGHVS, CDR2 FQNEAQ. CDR3 length: 15 residues. The data are from a study of blood T cells in healthy people across ages. This receptor was taken from a woman aged 30 to 39 in good health. Sequencing was carried out using blood. This chain joins TRBV7-8 and TRBJ2-1; 9 bases match TRBD2. CDR3 region: CASSARGGGVETQFF. The CDR3 DNA sequence: TGTGCCAGCAGCGCGCGTGGCGGGGGGGTCGAGACCCAGTTCTTC.